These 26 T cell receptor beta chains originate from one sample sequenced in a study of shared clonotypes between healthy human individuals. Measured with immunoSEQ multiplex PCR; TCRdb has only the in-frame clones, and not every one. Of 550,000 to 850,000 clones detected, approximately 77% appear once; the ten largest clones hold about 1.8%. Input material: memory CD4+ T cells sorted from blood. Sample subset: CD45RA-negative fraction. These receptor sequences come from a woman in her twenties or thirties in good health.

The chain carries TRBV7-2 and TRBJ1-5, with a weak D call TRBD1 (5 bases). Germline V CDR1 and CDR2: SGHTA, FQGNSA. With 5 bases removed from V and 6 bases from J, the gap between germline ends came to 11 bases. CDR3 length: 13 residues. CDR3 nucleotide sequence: TGTGCCAGCAGCCTCTCGGGGCGTCAGCCCCAGCATTTT. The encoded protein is CASSLSGRQPQHF.

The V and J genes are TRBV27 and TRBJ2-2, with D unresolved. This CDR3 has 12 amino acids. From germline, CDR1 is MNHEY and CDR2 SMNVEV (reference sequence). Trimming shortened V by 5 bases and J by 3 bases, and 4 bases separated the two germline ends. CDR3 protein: CASSLHTGELFF. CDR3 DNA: TGTGCCAGCAGTCTTCACACCGGGGAGCTGTTTTTT.

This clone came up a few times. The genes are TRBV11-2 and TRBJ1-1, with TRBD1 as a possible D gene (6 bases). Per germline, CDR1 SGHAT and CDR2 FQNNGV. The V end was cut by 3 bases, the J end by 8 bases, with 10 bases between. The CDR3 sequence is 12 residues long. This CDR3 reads CASSFWGAEAFF. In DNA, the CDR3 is TGTGCCAGCAGCTTCTGGGGGGCGGAAGCTTTCTTT.

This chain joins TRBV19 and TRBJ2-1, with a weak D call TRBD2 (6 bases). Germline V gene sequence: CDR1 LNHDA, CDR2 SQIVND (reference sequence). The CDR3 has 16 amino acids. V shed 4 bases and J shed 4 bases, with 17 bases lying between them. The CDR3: CASSKDPGGVYNEQFF. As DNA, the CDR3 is TGTGCCAGTAGTAAAGACCCCGGAGGGGTTTACAATGAGCAGTTCTTC.

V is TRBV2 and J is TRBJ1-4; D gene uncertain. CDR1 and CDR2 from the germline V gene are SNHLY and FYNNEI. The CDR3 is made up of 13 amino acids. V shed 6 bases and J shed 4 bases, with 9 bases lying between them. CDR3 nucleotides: TGTGCCAGCAGACTCGAAATTAATGAAAAACTGTTTTTT. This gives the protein CASRLEINEKLFF.

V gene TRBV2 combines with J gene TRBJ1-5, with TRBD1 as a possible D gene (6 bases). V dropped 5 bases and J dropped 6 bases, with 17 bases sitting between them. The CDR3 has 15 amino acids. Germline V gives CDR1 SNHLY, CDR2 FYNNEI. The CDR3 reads CASSKEQGGGQPQHF. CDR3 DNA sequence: TGTGCCAGCAGTAAAGAGCAGGGAGGGGGTCAGCCCCAGCATTTT.

For the CDR3, the DNA is TGTGCCAGCAGTGAAGCGTGGCAGGGTGGAGAGCAGTACTTC. Translated, it gives CASSEAWQGGEQYF. The genes are TRBV6-1 and TRBJ2-7; TRBD1 is a possible D gene (5 bases). Trimming left V 0 bases short and J 7 bases short, with 13 bases between. The CDR3 loop spans 14 amino acids. Germline V gene data show CDR1 as MNHNS and CDR2 as SASEGT.

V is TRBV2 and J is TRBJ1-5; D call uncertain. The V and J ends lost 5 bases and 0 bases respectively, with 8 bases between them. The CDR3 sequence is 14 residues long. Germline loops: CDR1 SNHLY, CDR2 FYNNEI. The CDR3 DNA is TGTGCCAGCAGTTTGAGTTATAGCAATCAGCCCCAGCATTTT. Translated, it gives CASSLSYSNQPQHF. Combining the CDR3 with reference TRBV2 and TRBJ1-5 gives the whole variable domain EPEVTQTPSHQVTQMGQEVILRCVPISNHLYFYWYRQILGQKVEFLVSFYNNEISEKSEIFDDQFSVERPDGSNFTLKIRSTKLEDSAMYFCASSLSYSNQPQHFGDGTRLSIL.

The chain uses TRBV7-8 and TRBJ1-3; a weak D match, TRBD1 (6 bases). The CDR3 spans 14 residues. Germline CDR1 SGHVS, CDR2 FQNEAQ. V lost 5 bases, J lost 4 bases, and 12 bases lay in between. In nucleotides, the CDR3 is TGTGCCAGCAGCCAAAGGAGGGGGGGAAACACCATATATTTT. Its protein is CASSQRRGGNTIYF. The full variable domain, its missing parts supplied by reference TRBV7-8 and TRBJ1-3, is GAGVSQSPRYKVAKRGQDVALRCDPISGHVSLFWYQQALGQGPEFLTYFQNEAQLDKSGLPSDRFFAERPEGSVSTLKIQRTQQEDSAVYLCASSQRRGGNTIYFGEGSWLTVV.

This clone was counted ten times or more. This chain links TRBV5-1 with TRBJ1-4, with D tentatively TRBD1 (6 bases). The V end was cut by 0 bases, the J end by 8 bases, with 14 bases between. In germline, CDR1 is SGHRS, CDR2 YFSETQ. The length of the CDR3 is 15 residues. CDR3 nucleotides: TGCGCCAGCAGCTTGGCCGGGACACAAGGCGAAAAACTGTTTTTT. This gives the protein CASSLAGTQGEKLFF.

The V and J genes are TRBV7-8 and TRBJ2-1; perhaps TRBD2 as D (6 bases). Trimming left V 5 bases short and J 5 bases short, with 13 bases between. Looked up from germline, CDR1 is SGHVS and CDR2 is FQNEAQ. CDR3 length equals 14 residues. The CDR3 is CASSPGTVNNEQFF. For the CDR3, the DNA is TGTGCCAGCAGCCCAGGGACTGTTAACAATGAGCAGTTCTTC.

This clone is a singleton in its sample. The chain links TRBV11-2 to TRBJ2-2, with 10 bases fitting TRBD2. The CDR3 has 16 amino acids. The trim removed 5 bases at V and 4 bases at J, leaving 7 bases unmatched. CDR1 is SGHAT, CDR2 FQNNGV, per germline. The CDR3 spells CASSRLVAGGTGELFF. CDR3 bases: TGTGCCAGCAGCCGTCTGGTAGCGGGAGGCACCGGGGAGCTGTTTTTT. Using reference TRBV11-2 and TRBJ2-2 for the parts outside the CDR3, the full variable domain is EAGVAQSPRYKIIEKRQSVAFWCNPISGHATLYWYQQILGQGPKLLIQFQNNGVVDDSQLPKDRFSAERLKGVDSTLKIQPAKLEDSAVYLCASSRLVAGGTGELFFGEGSRLTVL.

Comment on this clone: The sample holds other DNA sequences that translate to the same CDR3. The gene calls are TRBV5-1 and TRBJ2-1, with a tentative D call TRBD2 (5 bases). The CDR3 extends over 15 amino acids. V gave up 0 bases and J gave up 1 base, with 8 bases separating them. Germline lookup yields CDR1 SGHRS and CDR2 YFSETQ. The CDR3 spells CASSLGSGSYNEQFF. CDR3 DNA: TGCGCCAGCAGCTTGGGAAGCGGTTCCTACAATGAGCAGTTCTTC.

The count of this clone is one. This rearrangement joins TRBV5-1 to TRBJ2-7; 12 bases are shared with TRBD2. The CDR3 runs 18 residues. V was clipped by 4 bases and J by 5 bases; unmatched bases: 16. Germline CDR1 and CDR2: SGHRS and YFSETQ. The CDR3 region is CASSRGTSGPGKKNEQYF. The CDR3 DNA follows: TGCGCCAGCAGCAGAGGGACTAGCGGGCCCGGTAAGAAGAACGAGCAGTACTTC.

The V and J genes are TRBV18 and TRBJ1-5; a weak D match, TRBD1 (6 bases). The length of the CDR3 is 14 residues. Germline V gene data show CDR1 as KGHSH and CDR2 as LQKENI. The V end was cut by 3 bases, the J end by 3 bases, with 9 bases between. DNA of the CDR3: TGTGCCAGCTCACCGGGGGGCCTCAATCAGCCCCAGCATTTT. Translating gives CASSPGGLNQPQHF.

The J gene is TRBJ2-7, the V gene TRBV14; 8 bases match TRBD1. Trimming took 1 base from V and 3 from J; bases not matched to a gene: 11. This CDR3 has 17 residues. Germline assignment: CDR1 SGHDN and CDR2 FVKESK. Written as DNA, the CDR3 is TGTGCCAGCAGCCAAGTGAGAGACCCCACAGGGGGCTACGAGCAGTACTTC. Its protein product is CASSQVRDPTGGYEQYF.

CDR3 sequence reads: CASKVLESSSTQYF. For the CDR3, the DNA is TGTGCCAGCAAGGTACTAGAATCCTCCAGTACGCAGTATTTT. The chain carries TRBV6-5 and TRBJ2-3; a possible D gene is TRBD2 (5 bases). This CDR3 contains 14 residues. Germline CDR1 reads MNHEY; CDR2 reads SVGAGI. The V and J ends lost 7 bases and 8 bases respectively, with 19 bases between them.

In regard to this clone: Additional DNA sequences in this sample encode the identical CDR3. The CDR3 coding sequence is TGTGCCAGCAGTCGGGGCTCCTACGAGCAGTACTTC. Translating gives CASSRGSYEQYF. This chain links TRBV25-1 with TRBJ2-5, with D maybe TRBD2 (5 bases). The DNA end is more similar to TRBJ2-7, so the J call may be wrong. Per germline, CDR1 MGHDK and CDR2 SYGVNS. The CDR3 is 12 amino acids.

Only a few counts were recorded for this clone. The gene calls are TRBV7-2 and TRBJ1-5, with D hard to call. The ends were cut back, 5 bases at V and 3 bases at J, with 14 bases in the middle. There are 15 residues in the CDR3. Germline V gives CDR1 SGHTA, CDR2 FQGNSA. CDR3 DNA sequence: TGTGCCAGCAGCCAGGATGGGTACTACAATCAGCCCCAGCATTTT. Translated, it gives CASSQDGYYNQPQHF.

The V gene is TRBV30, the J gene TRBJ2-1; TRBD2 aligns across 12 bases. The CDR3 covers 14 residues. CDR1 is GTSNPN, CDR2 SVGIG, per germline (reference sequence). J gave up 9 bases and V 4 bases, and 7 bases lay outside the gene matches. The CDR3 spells CAWTSSGRASEQFF. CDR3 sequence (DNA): TGTGCCTGGACCTCTAGCGGGAGGGCCAGTGAGCAGTTCTTC.

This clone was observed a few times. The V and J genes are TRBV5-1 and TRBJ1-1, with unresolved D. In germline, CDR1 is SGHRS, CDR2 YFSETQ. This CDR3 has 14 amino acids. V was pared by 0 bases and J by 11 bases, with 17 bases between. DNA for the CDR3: TGCGCCAGCAGCTTGGCCGGCGGTTTGCTGGCCGCTTTCTTT. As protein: CASSLAGGLLAAFF. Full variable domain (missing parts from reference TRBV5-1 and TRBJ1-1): KAGVTQTPRYLIKTRGQQVTLSCSPISGHRSVSWYQQTPGQGLQFLFEYFSETQRNKGNFPGRFSGRQFSNSRSEMNVSTLELGDSALYLCASSLAGGLLAAFFGQGTRLTVV.

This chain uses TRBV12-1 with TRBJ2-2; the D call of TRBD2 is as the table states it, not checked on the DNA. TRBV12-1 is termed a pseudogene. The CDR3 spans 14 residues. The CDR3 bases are TGTGCCAGCAGCTCTGATTCGGGGAGCGGGGAGCTGTTTTTT. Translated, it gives CASSSDSGSGELFF.

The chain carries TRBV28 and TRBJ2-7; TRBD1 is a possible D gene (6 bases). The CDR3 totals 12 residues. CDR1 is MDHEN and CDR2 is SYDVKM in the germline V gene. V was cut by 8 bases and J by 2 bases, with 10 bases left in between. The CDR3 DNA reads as TGTGCCAGCTTAACAGGGACCTACGAGCAGTACTTC. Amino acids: CASLTGTYEQYF.

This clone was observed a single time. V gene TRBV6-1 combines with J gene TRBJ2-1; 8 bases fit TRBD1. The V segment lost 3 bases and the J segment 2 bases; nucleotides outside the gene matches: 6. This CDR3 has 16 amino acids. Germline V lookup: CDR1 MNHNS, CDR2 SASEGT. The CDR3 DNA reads TGTGCCAGCAGTGACGAGACAGGGGACCCCTACAATGAGCAGTTCTTC. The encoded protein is CASSDETGDPYNEQFF.

The CDR3 coding sequence is TGTGCCAGCAGTTTATCGACGGGGGCCAGATTAGGATTCTCTGGAAACACCATATATTTT. Encoded protein: CASSLSTGARLGFSGNTIYF. The V call is TRBV28, the J call TRBJ1-3, with D possibly being TRBD1 (6 bases). The CDR3 has 20 amino acids. Between the trimmed V and J ends, which lost 1 base and 0 bases, there was a span of 22 bases. The germline CDR1 and CDR2 sequences are MDHEN and SYDVKM.

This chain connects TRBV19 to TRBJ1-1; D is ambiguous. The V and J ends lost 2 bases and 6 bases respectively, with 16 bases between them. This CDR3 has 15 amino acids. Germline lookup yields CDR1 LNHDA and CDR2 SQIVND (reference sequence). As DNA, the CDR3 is TGTGCCAGTAGTATATCGTCCCGAATGAGGGCTGAAGCTTTCTTT. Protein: CASSISSRMRAEAFF.